These 16 T cell receptor beta chains were sequenced from one sample in a study of cytomegalovirus exposure and HLA in healthy donors. PCR primers comprised 60 Vbeta and 13 Jbeta primers. Assay: immunoSEQ multiplex PCR; the TCRdb copy retains only in-frame clones and omits some. This table holds 200,000 to 250,000 clones. Sequenced: PBMCs. These receptors came from a girl aged 2-10 years in good health and CMV-seropositive.

The V and J genes are TRBV5-4 and TRBJ2-5, with 7 positions matching TRBD1. J lost 5 bases, V lost 0 bases, and 7 bases had no gene match. The CDR3 extends over 15 amino acids. CDR1 is SGHNT, CDR2 YYREEE, per germline (reference sequence). CDR3 DNA sequence: TGTGCCAGCAGCTTGGCCTTAGGGGGCACGGAGACCCAGTACTTC. Amino acids: CASSLALGGTETQYF.

The V gene is TRBV10-2, the J gene TRBJ2-7; 7 bases are shared with TRBD1. The CDR3 contains 13 residues. Germline V gene sequence: CDR1 WSHSY, CDR2 SAAADI. The V gene end was trimmed by 5 bases and the J gene end by 2 bases; junction bases not matched to a gene: 3. The CDR3 DNA follows: TGCGCCAGCAGTCAGGGACAGCCCTACGAGCAGTACTTC. Translation gives CASSQGQPYEQYF.

The chain has TRBV4-2 and TRBJ2-4; 14 bases are a match to TRBD2. CDR3 size: 21 residues. Looked up from germline, CDR1 is LGHNA and CDR2 is YNFKEQ. J was trimmed by 1 base and V by 2 bases; bases with no gene match: 13. CDR3: CASSQHPPTGLAGEAKNIQYF. In DNA form, the CDR3 reads TGTGCCAGCAGCCAACACCCCCCCACGGGACTAGCGGGAGAGGCCAAAAACATTCAGTACTTC.

The J gene is TRBJ1-4, the V gene TRBV7-2; possibly TRBD1 for D (6 bases). This CDR3 has 17 amino acids. Germline V gene sequence: CDR1 SGHTA, CDR2 FQGNSA. V gave up 2 bases and J gave up 8 bases, with 21 bases separating them. The CDR3 sequence: CASSLTGLVRIGEKLFF. The CDR3 DNA follows: TGTGCCAGCAGCTTAACAGGGTTGGTGAGGATCGGGGAAAAACTGTTTTTT. Together with reference TRBV7-2 and TRBJ1-4, the CDR3 gives the full variable domain: GAGVSQSPSNKVTEKGKDVELRCDPISGHTALYWYRQSLGQGLEFLIYFQGNSAPDKSGLPSDRFSAERTGGSVSTLTIQRTQQEDSAVYLCASSLTGLVRIGEKLFFGSGTQLSVL.

The chain recombines TRBV20-1 with TRBJ2-1; D is unresolved. The CDR3 is made up of 11 amino acids. CDR1 and CDR2 (germline): DFQATT, SNEGSKA (reference sequence). Trimming took 1 base from V and 7 from J, leaving 5 bases between them. CDR3 coding DNA: TGCAGTGCTAGAGTTGTAAATGAGCAGTTCTTC. Its protein product is CSARVVNEQFF.

CDR3 DNA: TGTGCCAGCTCACCAGGGGCTCAGGACAGGGGGAACACTGAAGCTTTCTTT. This sequence encodes CASSPGAQDRGNTEAFF. The chain is built from TRBV18 and TRBJ1-1; 9 nucleotides agree with TRBD1. The CDR3 is 17 amino acids. Germline CDR1 and CDR2: KGHSH and LQKENI. After removal of 2 bases from V and 1 base from J, the junction contained 8 bases not matched to a gene.

The chain employs TRBV28 and TRBJ1-2, with a tentative D call TRBD1 (5 bases). This CDR3 is 14 amino acids long. V dropped 5 bases and J dropped 8 bases, with 18 bases sitting between them. Germline CDR1 is MDHEN and CDR2 is SYDVKM. The CDR3 loop is CASSPPLGGYGYTF. In DNA form, the CDR3 reads TGTGCCAGCAGTCCACCCCTGGGGGGGTACGGCTACACCTTC.

V and J are TRBV15 and TRBJ2-7; D gene ambiguous. Trimming took 0 bases from V and 4 from J, leaving 7 bases between them. The CDR3 sequence is 13 residues long. From germline, CDR1 is LNHNV and CDR2 YYDKDF (reference sequence). The CDR3 DNA reads TGTGCCACCAGCAGAGAACTTGAGTACGAGCAGTACTTC. Its protein product is CATSRELEYEQYF.

J is TRBJ1-5 and V is TRBV4-2; a possible D gene is TRBD1 (6 bases). Per germline, CDR1 LGHNA and CDR2 YNFKEQ. The CDR3 consists of 15 residues. V gave up 4 bases and J gave up 0 bases, with 10 bases separating them. The CDR3 loop reads CASSLQGDSNQPQHF. The CDR3, as DNA: TGTGCCAGCAGCCTACAGGGAGATAGCAATCAGCCCCAGCATTTT.

The chain couples TRBV30 to TRBJ1-1, with D perhaps matching TRBD1 (6 bases). The CDR3 has 15 amino acids. Germline values: CDR1 GTSNPN, CDR2 SVGIG (reference sequence). V was shortened by 4 bases and J by 1 base, with 16 bases between the two germline ends. CDR3 in amino acids: CAWTGGARRNTEAFF. The CDR3 coding sequence is TGTGCCTGGACCGGGGGGGCCAGGAGGAACACTGAAGCTTTCTTT.

The gene calls are TRBV19 and TRBJ1-2; D uncertain. The CDR3 totals 13 residues. Germline values: CDR1 LNHDA, CDR2 SQIVND (reference sequence). V was cut by 1 base and J by 8 bases, with 11 bases left in between. The CDR3 region has the DNA TGTGCCAGTAGTATAGGAACTCCGAGAGGCTACACCTTC. Translating gives CASSIGTPRGYTF.

The chain carries TRBV28 and TRBJ2-7, with 8 bases that match TRBD1. The germline CDR1 and CDR2 sequences are MDHEN and SYDVKM. V gave up 4 bases and J gave up 6 bases; unmatched junction bases: 8. This CDR3 region has 14 residues. CDR3 amino acids: CASSSHDRGGEQYF. CDR3 DNA sequence: TGTGCCAGCAGTTCCCATGACAGGGGTGGCGAGCAGTACTTC.

CDR3 sequence reads: CASTRYQETQYF. CDR3 bases: TGTGCCAGCACCCGGTACCAAGAGACCCAGTACTTC. The V and J genes are TRBV6-1 and TRBJ2-5; D is ambiguous. Germline CDR1 and CDR2: MNHNS and SASEGT. The CDR3 extends over 12 amino acids. V shed 7 bases and J shed 0 bases, with 6 bases lying between them.

The chain combines TRBV5-1 with TRBJ2-7; maybe TRBD2 (5 bases). V gave up 1 base and J gave up 0 bases, with 11 bases separating them. Germline CDR1 reads SGHRS; CDR2 reads YFSETQ. The CDR3 is 15 amino acids. CDR3 in amino acids: CASSLSGVYSYEQYF. The CDR3 nucleotides read TGCGCCAGCAGCTTGTCCGGGGTCTACTCCTACGAGCAGTACTTC.

The rearrangement links TRBV19 to TRBJ2-5, with 8 bases identical to TRBD2. Germline V gene sequence: CDR1 LNHDA, CDR2 SQIVND (reference sequence). The V gene end was trimmed by 6 bases and the J gene end by 0 bases; junction bases not matched to a gene: 9. This CDR3 region has 16 residues. The CDR3 spells CASRPMGLGNQETQYF. The CDR3 DNA reads TGTGCCAGTAGGCCAATGGGACTAGGTAACCAAGAGACCCAGTACTTC.

The chain is built from TRBV11-3 and TRBJ2-1; TRBD2 is a possible D gene (6 bases). Trimming pared 1 base from V and 4 bases from J, leaving 17 bases between. CDR1 is SGHNT and CDR2 is YENEEA in the germline V gene. The CDR3 loop spans 17 amino acids. CDR3 loop: CASSLGGGAGPYNEQFF. Here the CDR3 DNA reads TGTGCCAGCAGCTTAGGTGGGGGTGCGGGACCGTACAATGAGCAGTTCTTC.